One sample yielded the 26 T cell receptor beta chains listed below, sequenced in a study of blood T cell repertoires in COVID-19. Only in-frame clones appear in the TCRdb table, and some are missing; sequencing was by immunoSEQ multiplex PCR. In the table there are around 150,000 clones, roughly 85% of which are singletons. The source material was peripheral blood. These receptors came from a man between 65 and 85 years old with acute or convalescent COVID-19.

The chain carries TRBV19 and TRBJ2-1; 7 nucleotides line up with TRBD1. The CDR3 has 16 amino acids. J lost 7 bases, V lost 4 bases, and 13 bases had no gene match. The germline gives CDR1 LNHDA, CDR2 SQIVND (reference sequence). In DNA, the CDR3 is TGTGCCAGTAGTACAACCCCCGGACACAGGGGTAATGAGCAGTTCTTC. Its protein product is CASSTTPGHRGNEQFF.

The rearrangement uses TRBV25-1 and TRBJ2-3, with D possibly being TRBD1 (6 bases). CDR3 length equals 13 residues. Looked up from germline, CDR1 is MGHDK and CDR2 is SYGVNS. V lost 8 bases and J lost 4, with 13 bases in between. The CDR3 loop is CASGQQGSDTQYF. The CDR3 bases are TGTGCCAGCGGCCAGCAGGGGTCAGATACGCAGTATTTT.

The chain has TRBV7-8 and TRBJ1-6, with TRBD1 matching over 12 bases. Germline V CDR1 and CDR2: SGHVS, FQNEAQ. V dropped 5 bases and J dropped 7; count of bases not matched to a gene: 12. This CDR3 region has 18 residues. The CDR3 bases are TGTGCCAGCAGCCCGAGGGGACAGGGGGCGCAGGCAAATTCACCCCTCCACTTT. Translated: CASSPRGQGAQANSPLHF.

The chain couples TRBV5-1 to TRBJ2-7; TRBD2 agrees at 11 bases. Germline CDR1 reads SGHRS; CDR2 reads YFSETQ. The CDR3 runs 16 residues. V shed 0 bases and J 5 bases; nucleotides not matched to a gene: 7. The CDR3 DNA reads as TGCGCCAGCAGCTTGGAACTAGCGGGAGTAGGCGACGAGCAGTACTTC. Its protein product is CASSLELAGVGDEQYF. The variable domain in full, completed from reference TRBV5-1 and TRBJ2-7, reads KAGVTQTPRYLIKTRGQQVTLSCSPISGHRSVSWYQQTPGQGLQFLFEYFSETQRNKGNFPGRFSGRQFSNSRSEMNVSTLELGDSALYLCASSLELAGVGDEQYFGPGTRLTVT.

This chain joins TRBV7-9 and TRBJ2-1; 8 nucleotides line up with TRBD2. The CDR3 extends over 13 amino acids. The germline CDR1 and CDR2 sequences are SEHNR and FQNEAQ (reference sequence). After removal of 11 bases from V and 4 bases from J, the junction contained 7 bases not matched to a gene. The CDR3 region is CAESGGTYNEQFF. CDR3 sequence (DNA): TGTGCCGAAAGCGGGGGTACATACAATGAGCAGTTCTTC.

This clone was seen only once. This chain connects TRBV5-1 to TRBJ1-5; TRBD1 agrees at 9 bases. Per the germline V gene, CDR1 is SGHRS and CDR2 is YFSETQ. The CDR3 runs to 15 residues. V shed 0 bases and J 7 bases; nucleotides not matched to a gene: 5. CDR3 DNA sequence: TGCGCCAGCAGCTTGGACGGGACAGGGCTGCAGCCCCAGCATTTT. Its protein product is CASSLDGTGLQPQHF.

The chain has TRBV28 and TRBJ2-7; 8 positions match TRBD1. The CDR3 covers 13 residues. V was pared by 6 bases and J by 6 bases, with 7 bases of the junction left unmatched. Germline CDR1 and CDR2: MDHEN and SYDVKM. CDR3 coding DNA: TGTGCCAGCAGACTCAGGGGGCCAGGCGAGCAGTACTTC. This translates into CASRLRGPGEQYF.

The chain uses TRBV6-2 or TRBV6-3 and TRBJ2-7; TRBD2 is a possible D gene (5 bases). This CDR3 has 14 amino acids. Trimming left V 2 bases short and J 7 bases short, with 15 bases between. The germline gives CDR1 MNHEY, CDR2 SVGEGT. The CDR3 loop is CASSYPTETGEQYF. CDR3 in DNA: TGTGCCAGCAGTTACCCGACGGAGACGGGGGAGCAGTACTTC.

CDR3 in DNA: TGCGCCAGCAGTCGACAGGGGGCAACTAATGAAAAACTGTTTTTT. Translation: CASSRQGATNEKLFF. The chain joins TRBV5-1 to TRBJ1-4, with 9 bases identical to TRBD1. V lost 5 bases and J lost 0; bases outside the gene matches: 2. The CDR3 is made up of 15 amino acids. Germline V gene sequence: CDR1 SGHRS, CDR2 YFSETQ.

This chain connects TRBV7-2 to TRBJ2-7; D is unclear. Trimming cost V 2 bases and J 5 bases, with 4 bases left between them. Germline CDR1 reads SGHTA; CDR2 reads FQGNSA. This CDR3 is built from 11 residues. The CDR3 protein is CASSLQNEQYF. The CDR3 DNA sequence: TGTGCCAGCAGCTTACAAAACGAGCAGTACTTC.

This chain links TRBV6-6 with TRBJ1-4; 9 bases fit TRBD1. The CDR3 runs 16 residues. CDR1 and CDR2 from the germline V gene are MNHNY and SVGAGI (reference sequence). The ends lost 5 bases at V and 1 base at J; junction bases unmatched: 5. CDR3 nucleotides: TGTGCCAGCAGTGGGCCGGACAGGGGAACTAATGAAAAACTGTTTTTT. It codes for CASSGPDRGTNEKLFF.

This rearrangement joins TRBV27 to TRBJ2-7; D may be TRBD1 (6 bases). The CDR3 is 13 residues long. The V gene's germline CDR1 is MNHEY and CDR2 SMNVEV (reference sequence). Trimming removed 2 bases at V and 3 bases at J, with 8 bases between. In DNA, the CDR3 is TGTGCCAGCAGTTTACAGGGGAACTACGAGCAGTACTTC. This gives the protein CASSLQGNYEQYF.

In the case of this clone: A junction end diverges from the germline sequence, so it may reflect a read error. J is TRBJ2-1 and V is TRBV7-7; 10 bases are shared with TRBD2. Germline loops: CDR1 SSHAT, CDR2 FNYEAQ (reference sequence). CDR3 size: 15 residues. The CDR3 DNA sequence: TGTGCTAGCAGCTTAGCGGGAGGAACCTACAATGAGCAGTTCTTC. Its translation: CASSLAGGTYNEQFF.

The rearrangement joins TRBV9 to TRBJ2-5, with a tentative D call TRBD1 (5 bases). Trimming took 0 bases from V and 7 from J, leaving 10 bases between them. CDR3 size: 13 residues. The V gene's germline CDR1 is SGDLS and CDR2 YYNGEE. The CDR3 region has the DNA TGTGCCAGCAGCGTAGAACAGGATGGGACCCAGTACTTC. Amino acid sequence: CASSVEQDGTQYF.

The chain joins TRBV18 to TRBJ2-7; D gene uncertain. Trimming took off 4 bases at V and 0 bases at J, with 7 bases between the two ends. The CDR3 covers 13 residues. The germline CDR1 and CDR2 sequences are KGHSH and LQKENI. The CDR3 DNA follows: TGTGCCAGCTCACAGAGGAGCTCCTACGAGCAGTACTTC. Amino acids: CASSQRSSYEQYF.

The chain employs TRBV7-2 and TRBJ2-1; D unclear. Germline CDR1 and CDR2: SGHTA and FQGNSA. Between the trimmed V and J ends, which lost 5 bases and 3 bases, there was a span of 5 bases. CDR3 length equals 12 residues. This chain's CDR3 is CASSQDYNEQFF. DNA of the CDR3: TGTGCCAGCAGCCAGGACTACAATGAGCAGTTCTTC.

The chain has TRBV4-3 and TRBJ2-2; D gene ambiguous. Germline V gene sequence: CDR1 LGHNA, CDR2 YSLEER. V was trimmed by 0 bases and J by 6 bases, leaving 8 bases between them. The CDR3 is 14 residues long. The CDR3 loop is CASSQEEFSGELFF. CDR3 nucleotides: TGCGCCAGCAGCCAAGAGGAGTTCTCCGGGGAGCTGTTTTTT.

This chain uses TRBV2 with TRBJ1-4; TRBD1 matches 9 bases. The V and J ends lost 4 bases and 7 bases, in that order; junction bases with no gene match: 7. Germline values: CDR1 SNHLY, CDR2 FYNNEI. This CDR3 comprises 15 residues. The CDR3 DNA sequence: TGTGCCAGCAGTGGCCCCGGGACAGGGAGTGAAAAACTGTTTTTT. This encodes CASSGPGTGSEKLFF.

The gene calls are TRBV28 and TRBJ1-2, with 9 nucleotides matching TRBD1. The germline V gene has CDR1 MDHEN and CDR2 SYDVKM. This CDR3 region has 15 residues. V lost 5 bases to trimming and J lost 2 bases; unmatched junction nucleotides: 6. CDR3 region: CASSEYRGRNYGYTF. The CDR3 DNA is TGTGCCAGCAGTGAATACAGGGGGCGCAACTATGGCTACACCTTC.

The chain has TRBV7-2 and TRBJ2-3, with D perhaps TRBD2 (6 bases). The CDR3 spans 15 residues. The ends were cut back, 6 bases at V and 2 bases at J, with 15 bases in the middle. Germline V lookup: CDR1 SGHTA, CDR2 FQGNSA. Here the CDR3 reads CASSSLGLNTDTQYF. CDR3 in DNA: TGTGCCAGCAGTTCCCTGGGACTCAACACAGATACGCAGTATTTT.

CDR3 amino acids: CASGQGVPGNTIYF. The CDR3 DNA reads as TGTGCTAGTGGTCAAGGGGTGCCTGGAAACACCATATATTTT. The chain has TRBV12-5 and TRBJ1-3; tentatively, D is TRBD1 (5 bases). Germline V CDR1 and CDR2: LGHNT, FRNRAP. The CDR3 has 14 residues. V shed 5 bases and J shed 2 bases, with 10 bases lying between them.

This clone was recorded once. This rearrangement joins TRBV2 to TRBJ2-3; 7 positions agree with TRBD1. With V trimmed by 3 bases and J by 1 base, 4 bases remained unmatched. The CDR3 is 15 residues long. Germline V gene sequence: CDR1 SNHLY, CDR2 FYNNEI. CDR3 in amino acids: CASSDRQGRTDTQYF. The CDR3 DNA is TGTGCCAGCAGTGACCGACAGGGCCGCACAGATACGCAGTATTTT.

This chain connects TRBV18 to TRBJ1-1; D perhaps matches TRBD1 (5 bases). Germline loops: CDR1 KGHSH, CDR2 LQKENI. The CDR3 consists of 15 residues. V was cut by 2 bases and J by 1 base, with 11 bases left in between. This CDR3 is CASSPSGVQNTEAFF. CDR3 in DNA: TGTGCCAGCTCACCATCGGGGGTCCAGAACACTGAAGCTTTCTTT.

The chain uses TRBV4-3 and TRBJ1-6; D gene uncertain. V shed 0 bases and J shed 7 bases, with 10 bases lying between them. Germline lookup yields CDR1 LGHNA and CDR2 YSLEER. The CDR3 length is 15 residues. The CDR3 DNA sequence: TGCGCCAGCAGCCAAGAGTCACTGCGGAATTCACCCCTCCACTTT. Its protein is CASSQESLRNSPLHF.

This chain uses TRBV4-3 with TRBJ1-4; no reliable D call. The CDR3 covers 17 residues. The V gene lost 4 bases and the J gene lost 0 bases, with 15 bases spanning the gap. From germline, CDR1 is LGHNA and CDR2 YSLEER. The CDR3 coding sequence is TGCGCCAGCAGCCCTAACCCTTATCGGGCAACTAATGAAAAACTGTTTTTT. It is translated as CASSPNPYRATNEKLFF.

The chain combines TRBV11-3 with TRBJ2-3; 7 bases line up with TRBD2. V shed 1 base, J shed 8 bases, and the junction held 6 bases outside the gene matches. The germline gives CDR1 SGHNT, CDR2 YENEEA. The CDR3 is made up of 14 amino acids. The CDR3 loop is CASSLVPGGGTQYF. The CDR3 DNA is TGTGCCAGCAGCTTAGTCCCGGGGGGTGGTACGCAGTATTTT.